This entry lists 24 T cell receptor beta chains sequenced from one sample in a study of T cells in Graves' hyperthyroidism and ophthalmopathy. Amplification targeted TCR beta CDR3 regions from RNA transcripts. Using the HTBI primer set, a first-round RT-PCR was run on the TCR CDR3. TCRdb analysed the multiplex PCR reads with MiXCR anew, one entry per CDR3 protein. The sample consists of some 270,000 distinct CDR3 sequences, 10% to 15% of them appearing once. Sequencing used blood. Receptor source: a woman in her 30s with Graves' hyperthyroidism that later progressed to Graves' ophthalmopathy.

This clonotype was found many times. The chain uses TRBV6-2 or TRBV6-3 and TRBJ2-3; D may be TRBD2 (6 bases). The germline V and J ends were trimmed by 4 bases and 0 bases, with 11 bases remaining between them. CDR1 and CDR2 from the germline V gene are MNHEY and SVGEGT. The CDR3 has 15 amino acids. The CDR3 region has the DNA TGTGCCAGCAGTTCGGGGGAGGTGAGCACAGATACGCAGTATTTT. This gives the protein CASSSGEVSTDTQYF.

There are many counts of this clonotype. The chain uses TRBV6-2 or TRBV6-3 and TRBJ2-7; D gene unclear. V lost 7 bases, J lost 3 bases, and 10 bases lay in between. CDR3 length equals 12 residues. CDR1 and CDR2 from the germline V gene are MNHEY and SVGEGT. The chain's CDR3 is CASTSVNYEQYF. CDR3 sequence (DNA): TGTGCCAGCACCTCGGTCAACTACGAGCAGTACTTC.

This clonotype was picked up a small number of times. The chain links TRBV19 to TRBJ1-2; a possible D gene is TRBD1 (5 bases). The V gene's germline CDR1 is LNHDA and CDR2 SQIVND (reference sequence). The CDR3 extends over 13 amino acids. Trimming removed 9 bases at V and 7 bases at J, with 18 bases between. CDR3 region: CASTSAGVTGYTF. The CDR3 nucleotides are TGTGCCAGCACATCCGCGGGGGTCACTGGCTACACCTTC.

This clonotype was detected only a few times. A clone one base away is much larger, so this may be a read error. The CDR3 is CSARDPHMGTQCF. CDR3 DNA: TGCAGTGCTAGAGATCCTCATATGGGTACGCAGTGTTTT. The chain uses TRBV20-1 and TRBJ2-3, with D unresolved. Germline loops: CDR1 DFQATT, CDR2 SNEGSKA (reference sequence). This CDR3 spans 13 amino acids.

This clonotype was recorded at least ten times. The rearrangement uses TRBV18 and TRBJ1-1; D is unclear. CDR1 and CDR2 from the germline V gene are KGHSH and LQKENI. Trimming shortened V by 1 base and J by 0 bases, and 6 bases separated the two germline ends. This CDR3 is built from 14 residues. In DNA, the CDR3 is TGTGCCAGCTCACCACACACCCTGAACACTGAAGCTTTCTTT. Its protein is CASSPHTLNTEAFF.

In its sample, this clonotype was seen many times. J is TRBJ2-5 and V is TRBV5-1, with D unclear. V shed 2 bases and J shed 4 bases, with 12 bases lying between them. This CDR3 is built from 14 residues. Germline V CDR1 and CDR2: SGHRS, YFSETQ. As DNA, the CDR3 is TGCGCCAGCAGCTTCTCGGCGCAGGCAGAGACCCAGTACTTC. Amino acid sequence: CASSFSAQAETQYF. Full variable domain (remainder filled in from reference TRBV5-1 and TRBJ2-5): KAGVTQTPRYLIKTRGQQVTLSCSPISGHRSVSWYQQTPGQGLQFLFEYFSETQRNKGNFPGRFSGRQFSNSRSEMNVSTLELGDSALYLCASSFSAQAETQYFGPGTRLLVL.

This clonotype was counted only a few times. The J gene is TRBJ2-6, the V gene TRBV5-6; TRBD1 matches 8 bases. V was pared by 0 bases and J by 0 bases, with 2 bases of the junction left unmatched. The V gene's germline CDR1 is SGHDT and CDR2 YYEEEE. The CDR3 is 17 amino acids. This chain's CDR3 is CASSLGDRTSGANVLTF. CDR3 nucleotides: TGTGCCAGCAGCTTGGGGGACAGGACCTCTGGGGCCAACGTCCTGACTTTC.

This clonotype was found many times. The CDR3, as DNA: TGTGCCAGCCGGAAGAGCGGGACCCACTACAATGAGCAGTTCTTC. Translating gives CASRKSGTHYNEQFF. The rearrangement links TRBV19 to TRBJ2-1; 7 nucleotides match TRBD2. Unmatched junction bases numbered 11, after V lost 9 bases and J lost 3 bases. Per germline, CDR1 LNHDA and CDR2 SQIVND (reference sequence). The CDR3 totals 15 residues.

This clonotype occurred many times. V is TRBV7-2 and J is TRBJ2-7; weak D call: TRBD2 (5 bases). This CDR3 spans 13 amino acids. Germline V lookup: CDR1 SGHTA, CDR2 FQGNSA. V lost 5 bases to trimming and J lost 5 bases, with 13 bases between them. CDR3 in DNA: TGTGCCAGCAGCCCACTAGGCCGGAACGAGCAGTACTTC. Encoded protein: CASSPLGRNEQYF.

The V gene is TRBV4-3, the J gene TRBJ1-3; D is undetermined. Trimming shortened V by 1 base and J by 4 bases, and 14 bases separated the two germline ends. Germline V lookup: CDR1 LGHNA, CDR2 YSLEER. The CDR3 length is 16 residues. The CDR3 DNA reads as TGCGCCAGCAGCCAAGGCCTGATAGACCGGGGAAACACCATATATTTT. Its protein is CASSQGLIDRGNTIYF.

There are many counts of this clonotype. The genes are TRBV2 and TRBJ2-7; 7 nucleotides match TRBD1. J was trimmed by 2 bases and V by 6 bases; bases with no gene match: 7. Germline CDR1 reads SNHLY; CDR2 reads FYNNEI. This CDR3 has 14 residues. In DNA, the CDR3 is TGTGCCAGCAGGGCCTACAGGGGAACCTACGAGCAGTACTTC. This sequence encodes CASRAYRGTYEQYF.

There are many counts of this clonotype. This chain links TRBV15 with TRBJ2-3; D gene uncertain. The CDR3 sequence is 14 residues long. Germline V CDR1 and CDR2: LNHNV, YYDKDF (reference sequence). V was clipped by 6 bases and J by 0 bases, with 10 bases between them. CDR3 coding DNA: TGTGCCACCAGTTACCGACAAAGCACAGATACGCAGTATTTT. Translating it yields CATSYRQSTDTQYF.

This clonotype was observed many times. V usage is TRBV30 and J usage is TRBJ2-1; TRBD1 matches 10 bases. The CDR3 has 15 amino acids. Germline lookup yields CDR1 GTSNPN and CDR2 SVGIG (reference sequence). Unmatched junction bases numbered 8, after V lost 3 bases and J lost 6 bases. The CDR3 DNA reads TGTGCCTGGAGCCTGACAGGGGGCGCGGGCAATGAGCAGTTCTTC. Residues: CAWSLTGGAGNEQFF.

This clonotype was seen a few times. The chain carries TRBV30 and TRBJ2-3; D could derive from TRBD1 or TRBD2 (5 bases each). The CDR3 totals 17 residues. In germline, CDR1 is GTSNPN, CDR2 SVGIG (reference sequence). Trimming left V 1 base short and J 5 bases short, with 22 bases between. DNA of the CDR3: TGTGCCTGGAGTGGGGGACCAGCGGTCCCCGGAGGAGATACGCAGTATTTT. This gives the protein CAWSGGPAVPGGDTQYF.

This clonotype was seen many times. The chain employs TRBV27 and TRBJ2-5, with 8 bases aligning to TRBD1. CDR1 is MNHEY and CDR2 is SMNVEV in the germline V gene (reference sequence). V gave up 2 bases and J gave up 9 bases; unmatched junction bases: 14. The CDR3 contains 16 residues. The CDR3 loop reads CASSLPGRDRGRAQYF. The CDR3 DNA reads as TGTGCCAGCAGTTTACCGGGTCGCGACAGGGGTCGGGCCCAGTACTTC.

This clonotype was observed many times. The chain carries TRBV28 and TRBJ2-5; the D gene is possibly TRBD1 (5 bases). The germline V and J ends were trimmed by 4 bases and 7 bases, with 16 bases remaining between them. Per germline, CDR1 MDHEN and CDR2 SYDVKM. This CDR3 spans 14 amino acids. The CDR3 DNA reads as TGTGCCAGCAGTTCACAGGCGACTTCGGGGACCCAGTACTTC. As protein: CASSSQATSGTQYF.

This clonotype was counted at least ten times. DNA of the CDR3: TGTGCCAGCAGCTTACTCAGCGGGAGAAGGAATGAGCAGTTCTTC. Its translation is CASSLLSGRRNEQFF. The chain combines TRBV7-9 with TRBJ2-1; TRBD2 agrees at 8 bases. The CDR3 runs 15 residues. V lost 2 bases, J lost 7 bases, and 7 bases stayed unmatched. CDR1 and CDR2 from the germline V gene are SEHNR and FQNEAQ (reference sequence).

The chain combines TRBV28 with TRBJ2-7, with D possibly being TRBD1 (5 bases). Germline lookup yields CDR1 MDHEN and CDR2 SYDVKM. V lost 6 bases, J lost 0 bases, and 18 bases lay in between. This CDR3 is built from 16 residues. The CDR3: CASSSPSGHSSYEQYF. The CDR3 DNA follows: TGTGCCAGCAGCTCACCCTCCGGACACAGCTCCTACGAGCAGTACTTC.

The sample holds many counts of this clonotype. The V call is TRBV20-1, the J call TRBJ2-7, with D possibly TRBD2 on 5 matching bases. Deletions cut 1 base from V and 3 bases from J, with 13 bases between. This CDR3 contains 14 residues. Germline lookup yields CDR1 DFQATT and CDR2 SNEGSKA (reference sequence). The CDR3 region is CSARGAGQNYEQYF. CDR3 DNA: TGCAGTGCTAGAGGCGCGGGCCAGAACTACGAGCAGTACTTC.

This clonotype was observed at least ten times. The J gene is TRBJ2-7, the V gene TRBV28; no definite D call. The CDR3 loop spans 16 amino acids. Germline CDR1 is MDHEN and CDR2 is SYDVKM. V lost 5 bases to trimming and J lost 1 base, with 18 bases between them. The CDR3 reads CASSPSGWVSSYEQYF. CDR3 nucleotides: TGTGCCAGCAGTCCCTCTGGGTGGGTTTCATCCTACGAGCAGTACTTC.

The table lists this clonotype with many counts. The J gene is TRBJ2-7, the V gene TRBV27; D might be TRBD2 (6 bases). The CDR3 contains 15 residues. V shed 0 bases and J shed 5 bases, with 14 bases lying between them. CDR1 is MNHEY and CDR2 is SMNVEV in the germline V gene (reference sequence). CDR3 nucleotide sequence: TGTGCCAGCAGTTTATCGCCAGGGACTCCCCACGAGCAGTACTTC. This gives the protein CASSLSPGTPHEQYF.

Worth noting for this clonotype: This could be a read error, since a much larger clone is one nucleotide away. The V gene is TRBV6-2 or TRBV6-3, the J gene TRBJ2-1; TRBD2 agrees at 8 bases. In germline, CDR1 is MNHEY, CDR2 SVGEGT. The CDR3 sequence is 16 residues long. CDR3 DNA: TGTGCCAGCAGTTACTTAGCGGGGACCCCCCACAATGTGCAGTTCTTC. Translation: CASSYLAGTPHNVQFF.

This clonotype showed up many times. The chain has TRBV11-2 and TRBJ2-1, with 11 positions matching TRBD2. The germline CDR1 and CDR2 sequences are SGHAT and FQNNGV. The V and J ends lost 4 bases and 4 bases, in that order; junction bases with no gene match: 9. The CDR3 runs to 17 residues. The CDR3 nucleotides are TGTGCCAGCAGCTCACAACCGGGACTAGCGGAATACAATGAGCAGTTCTTC. Translated, it gives CASSSQPGLAEYNEQFF.

This clonotype was detected ten times or more. The rearrangement uses TRBV30 and TRBJ1-2; the match to TRBD1 covers 7 bases. Germline CDR1 reads GTSNPN; CDR2 reads SVGIG (reference sequence). The CDR3 loop spans 15 amino acids. J was trimmed by 8 bases and V by 0 bases; bases with no gene match: 12. The CDR3 nucleotides read TGTGCCTGGAGTGTTACTACAGGGGCCCTGGGGGGCTACACCTTC. It translates to CAWSVTTGALGGYTF.